This is a list of T cell receptor beta chains from one sample in a study of blood T cell repertoires in COVID-19. Generated by immunoSEQ multiplex PCR, the TCRdb table keeps only in-frame clones and is missing some. The profile covers 250,000 to 300,000 clones, with roughly 90% appearing a single time and 12% taken by the ten largest. The sequencing sample was made of peripheral blood. These receptors were taken from a woman under 40 with COVID-19, enrolled during active disease. Each CDR3 is given with its conserved first and last residue. The D gene is left open where the match is weak. Not all rows give a size; the values are once, few, many and, for expanded clones, a class.

D gene	J gene	CDR3 length	V gene	clone size	CDR3 protein	CDR3 DNA
.	TRBJ2-2	17	TRBV18	.	CASSLARGRAGTGELFF	TGTGCCAGCTCACTAGCCCGGGGCCGGGCGGGAACCGGGGAGCTGTTTTTT
TRBD1	TRBJ1-6	15	TRBV4-2	.	CASSQDRQGVPPLHF	TGTGCCAGCAGCCAAGATAGGCAGGGGGTCCCGCCCCTCCACTTT
.	TRBJ2-1	19	TRBV5-4	.	CASSFSLVLGGETYNEQFF	TGTGCCAGCAGCTTCTCACTCGTCCTAGGGGGGGAGACCTACAATGAGCAGTTCTTC
.	TRBJ2-2	14	TRBV4-2	.	CASSPEGGTGELFF	TGTGCCAGCAGCCCCGAAGGGGGAACCGGGGAGCTGTTTTTT
TRBD2	TRBJ2-7	14	TRBV5-4	.	CASSSPGGDYEQYF	TGTGCCAGCAGCTCCCCGGGGGGGGATTACGAGCAGTACTTC
TRBD2	TRBJ2-2	15	TRBV4-1	.	CASSPGGARTGELFF	TGCGCCAGCAGCCCCGGGGGGGCCCGAACCGGGGAGCTGTTTTTT
.	TRBJ1-1	10	TRBV29-1	.	CSVEGTEAFF	TGCAGCGTTGAAGGGACAGAAGCTTTCTTT
.	TRBJ1-3	15	TRBV5-5	.	CASSHRGVRGNTIYF	TGTGCCAGCAGCCACCGGGGAGTGAGAGGAAACACCATATATTTT
.	TRBJ2-7	14	TRBV5-6	.	CASSLVGRSYEQYF	TGTGCCAGCAGCTTGGTGGGGCGCTCCTACGAGCAGTACTTC
.	TRBJ1-3	16	TRBV6-5	.	CASSSSPTVSGNTIYF	TGTGCCAGCAGTTCGAGTCCGACAGTCTCTGGAAACACCATATATTTT
TRBD1	TRBJ1-2	13	TRBV5-4	.	CASSFAGGEGYTF	TGTGCCAGCAGCTTCGCAGGGGGCGAGGGCTACACCTTC
.	TRBJ1-4	15	TRBV19	few	CASSGYILPNEKLFF	TGTGCCAGTAGTGGTTACATCCTTCCTAATGAAAAACTGTTTTTT
.	TRBJ1-3	17	TRBV28	.	CASSSGGRRVSGNTIYF	TGTGCCAGCAGTTCCGGGGGACGGAGGGTCTCTGGAAACACCATATATTTT
.	TRBJ2-3	14	TRBV11-3	.	CASSQDSGVDTQYF	TGTGCCAGCAGCCAAGATAGCGGCGTAGATACGCAGTATTTT
.	TRBJ1-1	12	TRBV7-9	.	CASRGAYTEAFF	TGTGCCAGCAGGGGGGCATACACTGAAGCTTTCTTT
.	TRBJ2-2	15	TRBV18	.	CASSLQGYETGELFF	TGTGCCAGCTCACTACAGGGTTACGAAACCGGGGAGCTGTTTTTT
.	TRBJ2-1	14	TRBV5-1	.	CASSFGTWYDEQFF	TGCGCCAGCAGCTTCGGGACATGGTACGATGAGCAGTTCTTC
TRBD1	TRBJ2-2	14	TRBV5-1	.	CASSWDSPTGELFF	TGCGCCAGCAGCTGGGACAGTCCCACCGGGGAGCTGTTTTTT
.	TRBJ1-1	13	TRBV11-3	.	CASSLGGDTEAFF	TGTGCCAGCAGCTTAGGGGGGGATACTGAAGCTTTCTTT
.	TRBJ2-5	14	TRBV15	.	CATSSVLAWETQYF	TGTGCCACCAGCAGTGTACTAGCTTGGGAGACCCAGTACTTC
.	TRBJ2-1	15	TRBV2	once	CASSEWGGLHNEQFF	TGTGCCAGCAGTGAATGGGGGGGCCTCCACAATGAGCAGTTCTTC
.	TRBJ1-2	14	TRBV5-4	few	CASSPGNLFRPYTF	TGTGCCAGCAGCCCGGGGAACCTTTTTCGTCCCTACACCTTC
.	TRBJ2-1	13	TRBV7-9	.	CASSEQSYNEQFF	TGTGCCAGCAGCGAACAGAGCTACAATGAGCAGTTCTTC
.	TRBJ2-3	14	TRBV5-1	.	CASSLAVQGTTQYF	TGCGCCAGCAGCTTGGCCGTCCAGGGGACAACGCAGTATTTT
TRBD1	TRBJ2-7	14	TRBV9	.	CASSGTGVGYEQYF	TGTGCCAGCAGCGGGACAGGGGTGGGCTACGAGCAGTACTTC
TRBD1	TRBJ1-1	15	TRBV6-4	.	CASRQGAIRNTEAFF	TGTGCCAGCAGACAGGGGGCTATTAGGAACACTGAAGCTTTCTTT
TRBD2	TRBJ2-1	13	TRBV6-5	.	CASHRLAGNEQFF	TGTGCCAGCCACCGACTAGCGGGTAATGAGCAGTTCTTC
.	TRBJ2-3	17	TRBV2	.	CASRYGAAFTGMNTQYF	TGTGCCAGCAGATATGGTGCCGCCTTTACGGGGATGAATACGCAGTATTTT
.	TRBJ1-6	15	TRBV29-1	.	CSVAVQGGYNSPLHF	TGCAGCGTTGCGGTACAGGGCGGGTATAATTCACCCCTCCACTTT
.	TRBJ1-5	11	TRBV19	.	CASSPGRAQHF	TGTGCCAGTAGCCCCGGTCGGGCCCAGCATTTT
TRBD2	TRBJ2-3	15	TRBV11-2	.	CASSLAGGGQNTQYF	TGTGCCAGCAGCTTGGCCGGGGGGGGTCAGAATACGCAGTATTTT
TRBD1	TRBJ1-1	15	TRBV27	.	CASSFLDRRYTEAFF	TGTGCCAGCAGTTTCCTGGACAGGAGATACACTGAAGCTTTCTTT
TRBD2	TRBJ2-3	17	TRBV6-2/TRBV6-3	.	CASSTPLTSPETDTQYF	TGTGCCAGCAGTACCCCCCTGACTAGCCCTGAGACAGATACGCAGTATTTT
.	TRBJ2-5	15	TRBV6-5	.	CASSYWQGAQETQYF	TGTGCCAGCAGTTACTGGCAGGGTGCCCAAGAGACCCAGTACTTC
TRBD1	TRBJ1-5	16	TRBV15	.	CATSRYRQGSNQPQHF	TGTGCCACCAGCAGATACCGACAGGGGAGCAATCAGCCCCAGCATTTT
.	TRBJ2-7	12	TRBV5-1	.	CASSFTGYEQYF	TGCGCCAGCAGCTTCACAGGGTACGAGCAGTACTTC
.	TRBJ2-6	16	TRBV3-1/TRBV3-2	.	CASSQAGGAGANVLTF	TGTGCCAGCAGCCAAGCCGGAGGGGCCGGGGCCAACGTCCTGACTTTC
.	TRBJ2-3	15	TRBV6-6	.	CASSYTLYSTDTQYF	TGTGCCAGCAGTTACACCCTCTATAGCACAGATACGCAGTATTTT
.	TRBJ2-7	15	TRBV14	.	CASSPRQVLTHEQYF	TGTGCCAGCAGCCCCCGACAGGTCCTGACCCACGAGCAGTACTTC
TRBD1	TRBJ1-1	14	TRBV5-1	once	CASSSGTGITEAFF	TGCGCCAGCAGCTCGGGGACAGGGATCACTGAAGCTTTCTTT
.	TRBJ2-7	12	TRBV4-1	.	CASSQESVEQYF	TGCGCCAGCAGCCAAGAGTCCGTTGAGCAGTACTTC
.	TRBJ2-3	14	TRBV19	.	CASLGGGSTDTQYF	TGTGCCAGTTTAGGGGGGGGGAGCACAGATACGCAGTATTTT
.	TRBJ1-1	14	TRBV6-5	.	CASSPGSVGAEAFF	TGTGCCAGCAGCCCCGGGTCCGTCGGGGCTGAAGCTTTCTTT
TRBD2	TRBJ2-1	18	TRBV11-3	.	CASSLDPPGLAGYNEQFF	TGTGCCAGCAGCTTAGACCCCCCGGGACTAGCGGGGTACAATGAGCAGTTCTTC
.	TRBJ1-2	13	TRBV7-2	.	CASSPPGHSPYTF	TGTGCCAGCAGTCCCCCGGGACATTCCCCCTACACCTTC
.	TRBJ2-4	13	TRBV11-2	.	CASSSQTGSLQYF	TGTGCCAGCAGTTCCCAGACAGGCTCCCTCCAGTACTTC
.	TRBJ1-3	14	TRBV28	.	CASRTTGSGNTIYF	TGTGCCAGCAGGACGACAGGATCAGGAAACACCATATATTTT
TRBD2	TRBJ2-1	14	TRBV2	.	CASSGTSGGNEQFF	TGTGCCAGCAGCGGGACTAGCGGGGGTAATGAGCAGTTCTTC
TRBD1	TRBJ1-5	14	TRBV7-9	.	CASSSGGEYQPQHF	TGTGCCAGCAGCTCAGGGGGCGAGTATCAGCCCCAGCATTTT
.	TRBJ2-2	16	TRBV19	.	CASSMRFPANTGELFF	TGTGCCAGTAGTATGAGGTTCCCTGCGAACACCGGGGAGCTGTTTTTT
.	TRBJ1-5	16	TRBV19	few	CASSVTVGRRNQPQHF	TGTGCCAGTAGTGTCACCGTGGGTAGGAGGAATCAGCCCCAGCATTTT
.	TRBJ1-6	15	TRBV30	.	CAWKSAGNYNSPLHF	TGTGCCTGGAAGTCGGCAGGGAACTATAATTCACCCCTCCACTTT
TRBD1	TRBJ1-2	13	TRBV28	.	CASRIGQGDGYTF	TGTGCCAGCAGGATAGGACAGGGAGATGGCTACACCTTC